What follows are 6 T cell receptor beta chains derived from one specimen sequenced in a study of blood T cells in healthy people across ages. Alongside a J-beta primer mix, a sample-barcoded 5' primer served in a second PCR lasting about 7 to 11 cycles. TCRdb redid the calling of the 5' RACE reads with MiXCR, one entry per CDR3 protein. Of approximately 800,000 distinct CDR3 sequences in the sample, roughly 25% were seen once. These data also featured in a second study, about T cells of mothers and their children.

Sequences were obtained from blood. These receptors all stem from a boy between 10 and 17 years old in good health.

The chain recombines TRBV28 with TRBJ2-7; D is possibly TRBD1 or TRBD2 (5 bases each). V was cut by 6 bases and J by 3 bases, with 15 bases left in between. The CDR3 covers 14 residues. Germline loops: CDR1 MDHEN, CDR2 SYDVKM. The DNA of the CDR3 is TGTGCCAGCAGACACCGGGACCGATTCTACGAGCAGTACTTC. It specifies CASRHRDRFYEQYF.

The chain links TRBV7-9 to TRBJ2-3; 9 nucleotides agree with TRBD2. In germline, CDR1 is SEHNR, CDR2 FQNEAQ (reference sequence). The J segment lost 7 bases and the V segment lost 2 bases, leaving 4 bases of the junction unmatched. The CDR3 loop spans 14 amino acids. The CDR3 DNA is TGTGCCAGCAGCTTAATAGCGGGGGCTTATACGCAGTATTTT. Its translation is CASSLIAGAYTQYF.

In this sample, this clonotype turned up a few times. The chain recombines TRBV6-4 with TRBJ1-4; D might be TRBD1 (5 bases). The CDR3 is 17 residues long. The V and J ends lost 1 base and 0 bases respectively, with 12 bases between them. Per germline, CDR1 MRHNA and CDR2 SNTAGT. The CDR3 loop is CASSDFGQPATNEKLFF. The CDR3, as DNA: TGTGCCAGCAGTGACTTCGGACAACCTGCAACTAATGAAAAACTGTTTTTT.

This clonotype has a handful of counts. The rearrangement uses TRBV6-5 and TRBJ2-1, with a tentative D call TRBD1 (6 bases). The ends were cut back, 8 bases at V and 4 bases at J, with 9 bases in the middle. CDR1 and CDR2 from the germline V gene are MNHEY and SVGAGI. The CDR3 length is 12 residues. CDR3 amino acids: CASWTDYNEQFF. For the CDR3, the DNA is TGTGCCAGCTGGACAGATTACAATGAGCAGTTCTTC.

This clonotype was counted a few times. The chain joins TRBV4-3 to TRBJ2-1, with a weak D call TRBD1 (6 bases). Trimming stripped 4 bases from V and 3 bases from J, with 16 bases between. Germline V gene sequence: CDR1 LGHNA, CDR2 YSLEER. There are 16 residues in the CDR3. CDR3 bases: TGCGCCAGCAGCCTCCGTCTCTTGGACAGCTACAATGAGCAGTTCTTC. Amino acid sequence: CASSLRLLDSYNEQFF.

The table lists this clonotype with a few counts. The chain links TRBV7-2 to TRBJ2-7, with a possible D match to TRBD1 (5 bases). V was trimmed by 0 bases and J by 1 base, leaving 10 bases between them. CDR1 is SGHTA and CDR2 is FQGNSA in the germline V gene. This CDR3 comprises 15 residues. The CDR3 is CASSLAVTESYEQYF. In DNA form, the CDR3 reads TGTGCCAGCAGCTTAGCGGTGACAGAATCCTACGAGCAGTACTTC.